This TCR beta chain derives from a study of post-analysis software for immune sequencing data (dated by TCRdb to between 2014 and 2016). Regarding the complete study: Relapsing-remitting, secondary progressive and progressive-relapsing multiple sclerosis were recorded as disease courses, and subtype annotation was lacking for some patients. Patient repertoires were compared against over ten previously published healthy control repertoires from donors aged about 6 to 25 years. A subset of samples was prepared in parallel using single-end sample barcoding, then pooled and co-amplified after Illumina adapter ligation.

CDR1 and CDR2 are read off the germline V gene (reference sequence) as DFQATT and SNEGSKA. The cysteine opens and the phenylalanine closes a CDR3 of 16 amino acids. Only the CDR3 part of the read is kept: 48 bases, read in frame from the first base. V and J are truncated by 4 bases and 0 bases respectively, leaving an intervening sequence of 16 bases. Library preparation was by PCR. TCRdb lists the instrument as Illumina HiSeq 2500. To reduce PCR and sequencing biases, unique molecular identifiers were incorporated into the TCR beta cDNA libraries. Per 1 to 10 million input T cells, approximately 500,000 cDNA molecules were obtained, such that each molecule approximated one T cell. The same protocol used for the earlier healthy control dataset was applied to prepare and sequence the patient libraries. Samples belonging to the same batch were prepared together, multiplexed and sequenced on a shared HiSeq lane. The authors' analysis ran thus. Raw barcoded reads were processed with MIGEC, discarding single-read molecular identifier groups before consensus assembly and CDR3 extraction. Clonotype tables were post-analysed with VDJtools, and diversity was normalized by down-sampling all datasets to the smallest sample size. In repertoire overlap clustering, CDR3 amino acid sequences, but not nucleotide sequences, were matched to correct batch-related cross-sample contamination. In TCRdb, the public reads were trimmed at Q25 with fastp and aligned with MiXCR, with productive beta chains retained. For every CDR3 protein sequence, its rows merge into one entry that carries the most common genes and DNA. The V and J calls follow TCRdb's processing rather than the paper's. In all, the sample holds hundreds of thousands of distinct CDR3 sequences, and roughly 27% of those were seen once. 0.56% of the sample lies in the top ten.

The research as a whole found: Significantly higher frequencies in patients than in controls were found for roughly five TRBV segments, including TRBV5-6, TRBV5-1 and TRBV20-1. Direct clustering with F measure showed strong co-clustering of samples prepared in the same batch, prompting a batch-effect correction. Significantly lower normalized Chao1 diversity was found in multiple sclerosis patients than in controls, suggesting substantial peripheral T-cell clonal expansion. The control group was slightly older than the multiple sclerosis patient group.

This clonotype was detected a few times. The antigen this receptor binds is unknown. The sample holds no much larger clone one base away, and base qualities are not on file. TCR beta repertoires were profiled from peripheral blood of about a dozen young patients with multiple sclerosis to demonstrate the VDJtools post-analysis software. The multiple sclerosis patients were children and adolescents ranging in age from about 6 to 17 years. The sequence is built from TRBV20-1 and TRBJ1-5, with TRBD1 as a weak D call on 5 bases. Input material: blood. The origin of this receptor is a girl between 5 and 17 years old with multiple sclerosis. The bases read TGCAGTGCTACAAAAGGAGGGGAAGGTAGCAATCAGCCCCAGCATTTT. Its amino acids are CSATKGGEGSNQPQHF.